The 5 T cell receptor beta chains reported below all come from one sample, sequenced in a study of PD-1 blockade in classical Hodgkin lymphoma. Time point indicated: cycle 4 day 1 (C4D1), after 5 to 7 weeks of nivolumab. Every patient had relapsed following autologous stem cell transplantation, and cohorts differed in brentuximab vedotin exposure. Sequencing used immunoSEQ multiplex PCR; TCRdb keeps in-frame clones, though not all of them. Of about 44,000 clones in the sample, 60% to 70% were seen once. The sample here was peripheral blood mononuclear cells (PBMCs), taken before the fourth cycle of nivolumab. The source of these receptors is a human donor with classical Hodgkin lymphoma.

The chain employs TRBV28 and TRBJ1-6; 10 bases align to TRBD1. Germline CDR1 and CDR2: MDHEN and SYDVKM. The V segment lost 6 bases and the J segment 7 bases; nucleotides outside the gene matches: 9. The CDR3 consists of 16 residues. This CDR3 reads CASSYHGGQGNSPLHF. The CDR3 nucleotides are TGTGCCAGCAGCTATCACGGGGGACAGGGGAATTCACCCCTCCACTTT.

This clone was counted once. The rearrangement uses TRBV13 and TRBJ1-1; D call uncertain. Germline V gene lookup returns CDR1 PRHDT and CDR2 FYEKMQ (reference sequence). V was cut by 5 bases and J by 2 bases, with 12 bases left in between. The CDR3 has 14 amino acids. CDR3 sequence reads: CASSPGPLNTEAFF. The CDR3, as DNA: TGTGCCAGCAGCCCCGGCCCGCTAAACACTGAAGCTTTCTTT.

V gene TRBV7-9 combines with J gene TRBJ2-7, with D possibly matching TRBD2 (6 bases). CDR1 and CDR2 from the germline V gene are SEHNR and FQNEAQ (reference sequence). The length of the CDR3 is 18 residues. V shed 5 bases and J shed 4 bases, with 27 bases lying between them. This CDR3 reads CASSPVRVAEELGYEQYF. CDR3 DNA sequence: TGTGCCAGCAGCCCCGTCAGGGTAGCGGAAGAGTTAGGTTACGAGCAGTACTTC.

This clone was seen only once. The junction differs from germline at one of its ends, possibly a read error. The rearrangement joins TRBV6-5 to TRBJ2-7; a weak D match, TRBD2 (6 bases). This CDR3 is built from 14 residues. Germline CDR1 and CDR2: MNHEY and SVGAGI. CDR3 sequence reads: CASSPGDWGYEQCF. DNA of the CDR3: TGTGCCAGCAGCCCCGGGGACTGGGGGTACGAGCAGTGCTTC.

The chain uses TRBV4-3 and TRBJ1-6; D may be TRBD1 (5 bases). The V end lost 0 bases, the J end lost 10 bases, and 7 bases lay between the germline ends. Germline-derived CDR1 and CDR2 are LGHNA and YSLEER. CDR3 length: 13 amino acids. CDR3 DNA sequence: TGCGCCAGCAGCCAAGATGGGGACTCACCCCTCCACTTT. As protein: CASSQDGDSPLHF.